Described below is a single TCR beta chain sequence and its context. Its antigen is as yet unknown. These data are taken from a study of cytomegalovirus exposure and HLA in healthy donors. Overall study: The early release's HLA-typed donors yielded approximately 82 million unique TCRs.

The PCR ran on 60 Vbeta and 13 Jbeta primers. The repertoire was sequenced with immunoSEQ multiplex PCR; TCRdb's copy has only in-frame clones and lacks some. The table includes about 140,000 clones, approximately 82% detected once. Study-level points and caveats: Apparent HLA restriction characterized most CMV-associated TCR beta chains in a later analysis. The majority of TCR sequences were rare, yet some public TCRs appeared in many donors. Researchers catalogued approximately 170 TCR beta chains as cytomegalovirus-associated.

V dropped 0 bases and J dropped 4 bases, with 8 bases sitting between them. This CDR3 region has 14 residues. CDR1 and CDR2 (germline): SGHRS, YFSETQ. The receptor's source is a man aged 25-45 years in good health and CMV-seropositive. The specimen was PBMCs. The V gene is TRBV5-1, the J gene TRBJ2-1; maybe TRBD1 (5 bases). CDR3 DNA sequence: TGCGCCAGCAGCTTGGGACAGTCATACAATGAGCAGTTCTTC. Its protein product is CASSLGQSYNEQFF.